This record looks at one T cell receptor beta chain sequence and its context. What it binds is unknown. The entry originates in a study of cytomegalovirus exposure and HLA in healthy donors. The study's findings and limits: Sequencing likely caused a cluster of highly shared sequence variants. In an earlier analysis, in 587 donors, most V segments appeared productive either ~90% or ~30% of the time. Researchers counted around 180 TCR beta chains as cytomegalovirus-associated. In vitro data verified a few CMV-associated chains as specific for CMV antigens.

Primers for the PCR totalled 60 Vbeta and 13 Jbeta. TCRdb keeps only in-frame clones here, not all; method: immunoSEQ multiplex PCR. The table has 150,000 to 190,000 clones, 70% to 90% seen once; the top ten hold around 2%. The sequence came from a woman between 18 and 30 years old in good health and CMV-seronegative. The sample was PBMCs.

For the CDR3, the DNA is TGTGCCAGCAGTGACGGACAGGGGCTGACCTACTCTGGAAACACCATATATTTT. Encoded protein: CASSDGQGLTYSGNTIYF. The chain couples TRBV6-1 to TRBJ1-3, with TRBD1 identical over 9 bases. Germline V lookup: CDR1 MNHNS, CDR2 SASEGT. The V and J ends lost 3 bases and 0 bases, in that order; junction bases with no gene match: 9. The CDR3 contains 18 residues.